This T cell receptor (beta chain) was sequenced for a study of shared clonotypes between healthy human individuals (dated by TCRdb to the early 2020s). Study-wide context: Three men and a couple of women, aged 18 to 49 years, made up the cohort. For each donor, CD4 naive and CD4 memory were each given three plates, CD8 naive was given two plates, and CD8 memory was given one plate. To estimate repertoire size and how much clonotypes are shared between individuals, the study performed deep sequencing of blood TCR repertoires from a few healthy adults. To increase sequencing depth and limit assay-specific biases, TCR repertoire library preparation and sequencing were carried out by different laboratories using diverse techniques. Leukapheresis yielded between about 0.94 and 10 billion PBMCs per donor. Paper-wide results and their limitations: Naive subsets generally had larger estimated clonotype richness than memory subsets did. Pairwise subsampling led to the expectation that sequencing depth would affect the degree of clonotype sharing among donors. Sampling was restricted to blood, and TCR repertoires in tissues likely differ from the TCR repertoires found in blood. Even with the large sequencing depth, rarefaction of the sorted-subset datasets indicated that sequencing was incomplete. Because the study included a small number of donors, the genetic and exposure-history diversity represented was limited. Clonotypes shared by all four sorted-subset donors showed higher generation probabilities than non-shared clonotypes. Sharing across a few donors was observed for approximately 4.6% of naive CD4, 3.5% of naive CD8, over 2% of memory CD4, and around 0.4% of memory CD8 clonotypes.

To note about this clone: Its antigen remains undetermined. The input lacks base qualities; no much larger clone sits a single base away.

Using the deep immunoSEQ assay, multiplex PCR amplified TCR CDR3 regions from genomic DNA. For each cell subset, the extracted genomic DNA was distributed evenly across all wells of several immunoSEQ 96-well plates, and each plate served as one replicate. Each replicate PCR for sorted subsets received about 180 ng genomic DNA, equal to tens of thousands of T cell genomes. The purified libraries were quantified using a Qubit 3.0 fluorometer, sized with a Bioanalyzer 2100, and then quantified again using the KAPA Library Quantification kit. Every immunoSEQ 96-well plate was sequenced on a separate single-read 150-cycle Illumina NextSeq 550 flow cell. The source study handled its data this way. The immunoSEQ output contained only junctional sequences without quality scores, so filtering could not match that applied to full-length reads. Sequences were annotated with PyIR, a Python wrapper for IgBLAST v1.9, using IMGT germline references to assign V/J genes and CDR3. Any read was removed if the V/J assignment was weak (E-value above 1e-6), the CDR3 was missing, or the read contained stop codons, out-of-frame junctions, or ambiguous translated residues. V3J clonotypes were defined by identical inferred V gene, J gene, and CDR3 amino acid sequence. Percentage overlap between repertoires was calculated by dividing the number of shared unique clonotypes by the size of the smaller repertoire. Repertoire richness was assessed with RTK rarefaction, the Chao1 estimator, and Recon v2.1 estimates of unobserved clonotypes. OLGA was used to compute generation probabilities for all TCRbeta clonotypes that the gDNA method yielded from four donors. Drawn from immuneACCESS, this table holds only the in-frame rearrangements with V and J called that TCRdb kept. Clones are partly lost; checked studies trace under half to an unresolved V gene and leave the rest unexplained. Clone size and V and J calls were adopted from that table, with D and trimming inferred from the DNA. Within this sample are approximately 640,000 clones, with about 90% of them counted one time only. The top ten clones comprise approximately 35% of the sample.

The CDR3 contains 14 residues, cysteine and phenylalanine counted. Solely the CDR3 DNA is kept, with 42 bases framed from the first base. The junction carries 13 bases between V and J, which are trimmed by 3 bases and 4 bases respectively. In the germline V gene (reference sequence), CDR1 corresponds to LNHNV and CDR2 to YYDKDF. Healthy HIV-negative adults with no recently reported acute infections or vaccinations were included as donors. All donors were Caucasian adults living in Nashville, Tennessee, USA. CD8 memory samples consisted of magnetically selected CD45RO+ cells combined with CCR7-negative CD45RA+ effector memory (TemRA) cells. Blood was obtained by leukapheresis, after which PBMCs were separated by Ficoll-Histopaque density gradient centrifugation and cryopreserved in liquid nitrogen vapor phase. Analytical flow cytometry was used to check the purity and quantity of each magnetically sorted T cell population. From each sorted fraction, genomic DNA was isolated and quantified by UV absorbance on a Nanodrop 2000c.

The sample comprised memory CD8+ T cells from PBMCs. What this sample's cell subset or site label stands for: CD45RO+ cells pooled with CCR7-negative TemRA cells. Rearrangement joined TRBV15 to TRBJ2-7; TRBD1 could be the D gene, as 6 bases match. This clonotype was sampled from a man aged 18 to 35 in good health. Some clones in this sample may be carry-over from other donors' samples. The CDR3 is CATSSWGTGYEQYF. The DNA reads as follows: TGTGCCACCAGCAGCTGGGGAACAGGGTACGAGCAGTACTTC.